This T cell receptor (beta chain) stems from a study of T cell responses to AZD1222 COVID-19 vaccine (dated by TCRdb to about 2021). Describing the broader study: AZD1222 recipients given second doses at about 4 weeks or at about 12 weeks were pooled, since spike-specific TCR depth and breadth were not found to differ between the two schedules. A total of just over 230 trial participants underwent TCR sequencing, of whom about 210 received two doses of AZD1222 and approximately 25 received two doses of the MenACWY control vaccine. Enrollment into the trials was organized by age into subgroups of 18-55, 56-69 and 70-plus years, and those subgroups contained roughly 150, 30 and 60 TCR-sequenced participants, respectively. Study-level results and caveats: Vaccine-associated CD4 TCRs spanned the whole spike protein, with dominant responses in regions 160-218 and 743-854. Most participants were white British and females outnumbered males, and the authors suggested that clonal diversity may have been underestimated. Reportedly, almost half of the unique spike-specific TCRs recognized epitopes lying outside the regions that are mutated in the B.1.351 and B.1.1.7 variants. Because no day 14 peak-response samples were available, the repertoires could be characterized only after the peak T cell response. A significant rise in spike-specific TCR breadth and depth was observed after two AZD1222 doses relative to day 0 and relative to MenACWY recipients. In the small 56-69-year group, the increase in depth fell short of significance, most likely because of low power. Conclusions about previously exposed vaccinees are limited because only a handful of AZD1222 recipients were SARS-CoV-2 seropositive at baseline.

CDR1 and CDR2 were assigned from the germline V gene as SGDLS and YYNGEE. The CDR3 runs 15 amino acids, cysteine and phenylalanine included. The read is trimmed to its CDR3 DNA, 45 bases read in frame from base 1. Trimming at the junction amounts to 0 bases on V and 9 bases on J, and the germline ends lie 13 bases apart. The CDR3 regions of human TCRbeta chains were analyzed by immunosequencing. As for the authors' bioinformatics: Repertoire TCRs were matched against a reference library of SARS-CoV-2-specific TCRs generated with the MIRA antigen-specificity platform. Breadth meant the fraction of unique TCRs that were SARS-CoV-2-associated, whereas depth meant the fraction of total T cells that were SARS-CoV-2-associated. Using the MIRA data, each spike-specific TCR was mapped to the spike region that the TCR reacts to and placed in a CD4 or CD8 class. Log10-transformed breadth and depth values were compared by one-way ANOVA with Sidak's multiple comparisons tests. TCRdb took this table from immuneACCESS and kept in-frame rearrangements with V and J called. Such tables lack part of the clones; where checked against another copy, unresolved V genes explain under half of the gap, and the rest is unexplained. V, J and clone size are those of that table, while D and trimming were read from the DNA. Within this sample are 100,000 to 120,000 clones, with around 84% of them counted one time only. The ten biggest clones cover 2.5% to 4% of the sample.

In the paper's terms, the time point label means: baseline before first vaccination. Samples from vaccinated people were obtained from the UK trials COV001 and COV002, which included a single-blind randomized controlled phase 2/3 trial of AZD1222 (ChAdOx1 nCoV-19) in healthy adults. For TCRbeta chain sequencing, PBMC samples from trial participants were taken at day 0 and at day 28 after the second dose. In this sample, this clone turned up a few times. This clone's antigen is unknown. Base qualities were left out, and no much larger clone turns up one base away. Recombination linked TRBV9 to TRBJ1-6, with the D gene not clear enough to name. The sequence was obtained from an adult in good health. The sample consisted of peripheral blood, taken on day 0 of AZD1222 vaccination. The CDR3 here reads CASSVENGPRSPLHF. The DNA reads TGTGCCAGCAGCGTAGAAAACGGCCCACGTTCACCCCTCCACTTT.